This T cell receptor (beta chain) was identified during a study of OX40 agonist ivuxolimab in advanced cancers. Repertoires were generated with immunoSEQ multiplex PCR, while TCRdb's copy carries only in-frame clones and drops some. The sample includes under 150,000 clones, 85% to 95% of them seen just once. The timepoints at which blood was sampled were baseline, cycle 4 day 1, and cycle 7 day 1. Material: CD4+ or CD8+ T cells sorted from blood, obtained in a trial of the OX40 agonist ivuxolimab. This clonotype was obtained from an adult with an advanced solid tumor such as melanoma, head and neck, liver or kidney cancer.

The CDR3 DNA reads as TGTGCCAGCAGCGTAGCGGGTAGCTGGGCCGGGGAGCTGTTTTTT. Protein: CASSVAGSWAGELFF. The chain has TRBV9 and TRBJ2-2; D not resolved. The V end was cut by 0 bases, the J end by 6 bases, with 12 bases between. This CDR3 spans 15 amino acids. CDR1 and CDR2 from the germline V gene are SGDLS and YYNGEE.